The text below deals with one T cell receptor beta chain. Its antigen is undetermined. The table came from immunoSEQ multiplex PCR; TCRdb's copy has only in-frame clones and leaves some out. The sample holds 1 million to 1.3 million clones, 75% to 85% seen once. Donors, without exception, were Caucasian adults residing in Nashville, Tennessee. CDR1 is MNHNY, CDR2 SVGAGI, per germline (reference sequence). V trimming: 5 bases; J trimming: 3 bases; junction bases outside the gene matches: 6. This CDR3 is built from 14 residues. The data were obtained in a study of shared clonotypes between healthy human individuals. Study results and limitations: Compared with memory subsets, naive subsets generally had larger estimated richness.

This clonotype was obtained from a young man in good health. Some clones in this sample may be carry-over from other donors' samples. The chain employs TRBV6-6 and TRBJ1-1, with 7 bases fitting TRBD1. The sequenced material came from memory CD4+ T cells from PBMCs. The subset denotes: CD45RA-negative fraction. CDR3 sequence (DNA): TGTGCCAGCAGTAAACAGGGGACGGACACTGAAGCTTTCTTT. Its translation: CASSKQGTDTEAFF.